This T cell receptor beta chain originates from a study of graft-versus-host responses after intestinal transplantation (dated by TCRdb to the early 2020s). As for the study more broadly: The transplants that recipients received were multivisceral, liver-intestinal, or isolated intestinal. Every recipient was given anti-thymocyte globulin induction, followed by around three years of maintenance tacrolimus and steroids. Graft-versus-host and host-versus-graft alloreactive T cell clones were tracked in the graft, circulation and bone marrow after intestinal transplantation using bulk TCR-beta CDR3 sequencing. To identify alloreactive clones, pre-transplant mixed lymphocyte reaction products were sequenced and compared with unstimulated pre-transplant donor and recipient T cells. The cohort enrolled about two dozen intestinal transplant recipients including one retransplant, and a few patients lacking pretransplant specimens were excluded. A peak of at least 4% donor T cells among recipient peripheral blood mononuclear cells was the definition used for donor T cell macrochimerism. Instead of going to the commercial service, samples from a few later patients were sequenced in-house on an Illumina MiSeq and processed with MiXCR. Broad study findings and their caveats: GvH clones were found in recipient bone marrow, and some of the GvH clones appeared earlier in ileal mucosa or blood, which is consistent with an intestinal mucosal origin. Conclusions were limited by the relatively low number and heterogeneity of intestinal transplant patients. Early after transplant, peak levels of circulating GvH clones were found to be associated with declines in HvG clones. High GvH to HvG T cell clonal ratios were observed in the allografts of patients with donor T cell macrochimerism.

The library came from the immunoSEQ multiplex PCR assay. In most patients, genomic DNA was isolated using the Qiagen DNeasy Blood and Tissue Kit and sent frozen to Adaptive Biotechnologies for TCR sequencing. For most patients, high-throughput TCR-beta CDR3 sequencing of genomic DNA was performed by Adaptive Biotechnologies. The authors' pipeline ran thus. TCR sequencing data were retrieved from Adaptive's ImmunoSEQ software for 18 patients, whereas three other patients were processed with MiXCR and VDJtools. CD4 versus CD8 sorting errors were corrected by removing sequences found in both subsets at a frequency ratio below 5:1. Because the origin of CDR3 nucleotide sequences shared between donor and recipient could not be assigned, those sequences were removed. To count as alloreactive, a clone needed at least 2-fold expansion over unstimulated cells and a minimum CFSE-low frequency of 0.002% (template counts) or 0.001% (read counts). Clones were considered mappable if detected in sequenced pre-transplant spleen, lymph node, or MLR CFSE-low populations of the donor or recipient. The cumulative frequency of alloreactive clones was calculated as a percentage of all sequences, weighted by copy number. Sourced from immuneACCESS, this table was stored by TCRdb with only in-frame sequences that have V and J called. A share of the clones is absent; for the studies checked, an unresolved V gene accounts for under half, and the remainder has no known explanation. V and J calls and clone size are those listed in that table; D and trimming were worked out from the DNA. Counted in this sample were under 95,000 clones; approximately 78% of them appeared once. The ten largest clones capture roughly 0.83% of the sample.

The sample's time point, from its label and the paper: cells obtained before transplantation from donor or recipient. CD3+CD4+ and CD3+CD8+ populations were FACS-sorted from unstimulated pre-transplant donor and recipient cells taken from spleen or lymph nodes. Trimming leaves V shorter by 0 bases and J shorter by 7 bases, with the junction holding 8 bases beyond the gene matches. Reading the germline V gene gives CDR1 LGHNA and CDR2 YNFKEQ. The CDR3 measures 16 amino acids from cysteine to phenylalanine. The entry retains the CDR3 DNA only, 48 bases that are in frame from base 1. In regard to this clone: Its antigen is unknown. No much larger clone is present one base from it, and per-base qualities are unavailable.

This sequence originates from a human donor who received an intestinal transplant. The sequence links TRBV4-2 to TRBJ2-2; TRBD2 agrees with 7 junctional bases. The input for sequencing was unstimulated CD4+ T cells sorted from spleen or lymph node cells, taken before intestinal transplant. The nucleotides read TGTGCCAGCAGCCAAGATCGGGCTAGCGGTGACGGGGAGCTGTTTTTT. Its protein product is CASSQDRASGDGELFF.